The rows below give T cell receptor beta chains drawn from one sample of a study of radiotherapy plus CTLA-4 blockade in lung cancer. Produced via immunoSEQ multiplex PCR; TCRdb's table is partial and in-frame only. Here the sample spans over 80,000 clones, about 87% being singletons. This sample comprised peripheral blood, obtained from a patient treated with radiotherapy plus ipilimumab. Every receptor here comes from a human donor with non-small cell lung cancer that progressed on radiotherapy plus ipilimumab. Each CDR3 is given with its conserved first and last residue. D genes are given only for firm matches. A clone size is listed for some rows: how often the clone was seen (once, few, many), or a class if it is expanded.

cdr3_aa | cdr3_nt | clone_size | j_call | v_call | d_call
CASSLYRDYNEQFF | TGCGCCAGCAGCTTGTACCGGGACTACAATGAGCAGTTCTTC | . | TRBJ2-1 | TRBV5-1 | .
CASSHSGRVTEAFF | TGCGCCAGCAGTCACTCGGGAAGGGTAACTGAAGCTTTCTTT | . | TRBJ1-1 | TRBV23-1 | .
CASSILGRTEAFF | TGTGCCAGTAGTATACTCGGGAGAACTGAAGCTTTCTTT | . | TRBJ1-1 | TRBV19 | .
CASAPGQGTYEQYF | TGCGCCAGCGCTCCGGGACAGGGGACCTACGAGCAGTACTTC | . | TRBJ2-7 | TRBV5-1 | TRBD1
CASSPDTATNEKLFF | TGTGCCAGCAGCCCCGACACTGCAACTAATGAAAAACTGTTTTTT | . | TRBJ1-4 | TRBV7-9 | .
CASSPVGLNEQFF | TGTGCCAGCAGCCCGGTTGGGCTAAATGAGCAGTTCTTC | . | TRBJ2-1 | TRBV5-8 | .
CASSGTGNYGYTF | TGTGCCAGCAGTGGGACAGGGAACTATGGCTACACCTTC | . | TRBJ1-2 | TRBV2 | TRBD1
CASSLGGDSPLHF | TGTGCCAGCAGCTTAGGGGGGGATTCACCCCTCCACTTT | . | TRBJ1-6 | TRBV7-9 | .
CASSVEGIGVNSPLHF | TGTGCCAGCAGCGTAGAAGGAATAGGGGTAAATTCACCCCTCCACTTT | . | TRBJ1-6 | TRBV9 | .
CASSLGPGTGVETQYF | TGTGCCAGCAGCTTGGGTCCCGGGACAGGGGTGGAGACCCAGTACTTC | . | TRBJ2-5 | TRBV5-5 | TRBD1
CASSLRDSGGLYNGQFF | TGCGCCAGCAGCCTAAGGGACTCCGGGGGCCTCTACAATGGGCAGTTCTTC | . | TRBJ2-1 | TRBV4-1 | .
CASSLGWSSGSSSYEQYF | TGCGCCAGCAGCTTGGGGTGGTCTAGCGGGTCGAGCTCCTACGAGCAGTACTTC | . | TRBJ2-7 | TRBV5-1 | TRBD2
CASSYREGGTQYF | TGTGCCAGCAGTTACCGTGAGGGGGGTACGCAGTATTTT | . | TRBJ2-3 | TRBV6-6 | .
CASSPGIGKNIQYF | TGTGCCAGCAGCCCCGGGATTGGAAAAAACATTCAGTACTTC | . | TRBJ2-4 | TRBV28 | .
CASSYRDRGQETQYF | TGTGCCAGCAGTTACCGGGACAGGGGACAAGAGACCCAGTACTTC | . | TRBJ2-5 | TRBV6-6 | TRBD1
CASSEGGGRWTEAFF | TGTGCCAGCAGTGAAGGTGGGGGGAGATGGACTGAAGCTTTCTTT | once | TRBJ1-1 | TRBV25-1 | .
CAWSVRQGVPGNQPQHF | TGTGCCTGGAGTGTAAGGCAGGGGGTTCCGGGCAATCAGCCCCAGCATTTT | . | TRBJ1-5 | TRBV30 | TRBD1
CASRLYRAPRETQYF | TGTGCCAGCAGATTGTACAGGGCCCCGAGGGAGACCCAGTACTTC | . | TRBJ2-5 | TRBV5-4 | .
CASSVGRLAGAETQYF | TGTGCCAGCAGCGTAGGGAGGCTAGCGGGAGCCGAGACCCAGTACTTC | few | TRBJ2-5 | TRBV9 | TRBD2
CAWSGGTGTSGNTIYF | TGTGCCTGGAGCGGAGGGACAGGAACCTCTGGAAACACCATATATTTT | . | TRBJ1-3 | TRBV30 | TRBD1
CASSSGTGVGEQYF | TGTGCCAGCAGCTCCGGGACAGGGGTTGGGGAGCAGTACTTC | once | TRBJ2-7 | TRBV5-5 | TRBD1
CASSPQGTNEKLFF | TGTGCCAGCTCACCTCAGGGAACTAATGAAAAACTGTTTTTT | . | TRBJ1-4 | TRBV18 | .
CASTPTPLSGANVLTF | TGTGCCAGCACCCCAACCCCCCTCTCTGGGGCCAACGTCCTGACTTTC | once | TRBJ2-6 | TRBV21-1 | .
CASSYVGELFF | TGCGCCAGCAGCTACGTCGGGGAGCTGTTTTTT | . | TRBJ2-2 | TRBV5-1 | .
CDTGTGVAEAFF | TGTGACACTGGGACAGGGGTCGCTGAAGCTTTCTTT | . | TRBJ1-1 | TRBV6-5 | TRBD1
CSVARDGYEQYF | TGCAGCGTTGCCAGGGATGGCTACGAGCAGTACTTC | . | TRBJ2-7 | TRBV29-1 | .
CASSPSGGDGDTF | TGTGCCAGCAGCCCCAGTGGGGGGGACGGCGACACCTTC | . | TRBJ1-2 | TRBV7-9 | .
CASSPHGGDSPHSGNTIYF | TGTGCCAGCAGTCCCCACGGGGGGGACAGCCCTCACTCTGGAAACACCATATATTTT | . | TRBJ1-3 | TRBV2 | TRBD1
CASTLGGYEQYF | TGTGCCAGCACCCTCGGGGGGTACGAGCAGTACTTC | . | TRBJ2-7 | TRBV5-6 | TRBD2
CAWSVGATRGYEQYF | TGTGCCTGGAGTGTTGGGGCAACTCGGGGCTACGAGCAGTACTTC | . | TRBJ2-7 | TRBV30 | .
CASSGPRGAYEQYF | TGCGCCAGCTCGGGACCGCGGGGTGCCTACGAGCAGTACTTC | . | TRBJ2-7 | TRBV5-1 | .
CASTLGGYEQYF | TGTGCCAGCACCCTAGGTGGCTACGAGCAGTACTTC | . | TRBJ2-7 | TRBV28 | .
CASSPRQGLHEKLFF | TGTGCCAGCAGCCCCAGACAGGGGTTACATGAAAAACTGTTTTTT | . | TRBJ1-4 | TRBV7-2 | TRBD1
CASSDLAGGPFYEQYF | TGTGCCAGCAGTGATTTAGCGGGAGGGCCTTTCTACGAGCAGTACTTC | once | TRBJ2-7 | TRBV6-1 | TRBD2
CATSDPNNYGYTF | TGTGCCACCAGCGACCCCAATAACTATGGCTACACCTTC | . | TRBJ1-2 | TRBV15 | .
CASSHPLDRDQETQYF | TGCGCCAGCAGCCACCCCCTGGACAGAGACCAAGAGACCCAGTACTTC | . | TRBJ2-5 | TRBV4-1 | .
CASTRLGELFF | TGTGCCAGCACTCGTCTCGGGGAGCTGTTTTTT | . | TRBJ2-2 | TRBV2 | .
CASSPSGTGLFGELFF | TGTGCCAGCAGCCCGAGCGGGACAGGCCTATTCGGGGAGCTGTTTTTT | . | TRBJ2-2 | TRBV7-9 | .
CASSPTSGRNEQYF | TGTGCCAGCAGTCCCACTAGCGGGAGGAACGAGCAGTACTTC | . | TRBJ2-7 | TRBV7-2 | TRBD2
CASSLQGRSYEQYF | TGCGCCAGCAGCTTGCAGGGGAGATCCTACGAGCAGTACTTC | . | TRBJ2-7 | TRBV5-1 | .
CASSHVDRGHEQYF | TGTGCCAGCAGCCACGTTGACAGGGGTCACGAGCAGTACTTC | . | TRBJ2-7 | TRBV7-2 | TRBD1
CARSPGQETF | TGTGCCAGAAGCCCCGGACAGGAGACCTTC | . | TRBJ1-2 | TRBV5-3 | TRBD1
CASSGYPGGAGANVLTF | TGTGCCAGCAGTGGCTACCCAGGGGGCGCTGGGGCCAACGTCCTGACTTTC | few | TRBJ2-6 | TRBV25-1 | TRBD1